This entry lists 30 T cell receptor beta chains sequenced from one sample in a study of shared clonotypes between healthy human individuals. Sequencing used immunoSEQ multiplex PCR; TCRdb keeps in-frame clones, though not all of them. The table lists millions of clones, about 95% of them singletons, with about 0.13% in the top ten. The sample was naive CD4+ T cells sorted from blood. Indicated subset: CD45RA+ positively selected. The source of these receptors is a man between 18 and 29 years old in good health.

This clone was counted a single time. The chain combines TRBV5-1 with TRBJ2-5; 13 bases match TRBD2. CDR1 is SGHRS, CDR2 YFSETQ, per germline. The CDR3 has 14 amino acids. V shed 4 bases, J shed 3 bases, and the junction held 0 bases outside the gene matches. CDR3 nucleotides: TGCGCCAGCAGCACTAGCGGGAGGGAAGAGACCCAGTACTTC. Translation: CASSTSGREETQYF.

The V gene is TRBV7-2, the J gene TRBJ1-2; 9 bases are shared with TRBD1. The CDR3 covers 15 residues. Losses at the gene ends were 4 bases for V and 6 bases for J; bases not matched to a gene: 9. The germline gives CDR1 SGHTA, CDR2 FQGNSA. The CDR3 is CASSSNRGLSHGYTF. The CDR3 DNA follows: TGTGCCAGCAGCTCAAACAGGGGGCTGTCCCATGGCTACACCTTC.

Concerning this clone itself: At the DNA level, this CDR3 is encoded by other sequences in the same sample as well. The chain is built from TRBV5-4 and TRBJ2-5, with D unresolved. CDR3 length equals 14 residues. Germline CDR1 SGHNT, CDR2 YYREEE (reference sequence). The V and J ends lost 0 bases and 0 bases respectively, with 6 bases between them. The chain's CDR3 is CASSLVRDQETQYF. CDR3 sequence (DNA): TGTGCCAGCAGCTTGGTCCGGGACCAAGAGACCCAGTACTTC.

Worth noting for this clone: The same CDR3 arises from other DNA sequences in this sample as well. The chain links TRBV11-2 to TRBJ1-1; no clear D gene. The CDR3 loop spans 13 amino acids. V was trimmed by 1 base and J by 2 bases, leaving 5 bases between them. Germline assignment: CDR1 SGHAT and CDR2 FQNNGV. CDR3 residues: CASSLGGNTEAFF. Here the CDR3 DNA reads TGTGCCAGCAGCTTAGGAGGTAACACTGAAGCTTTCTTT.

The rearrangement links TRBV10-3 to TRBJ2-7, with 13 bases matching TRBD2. Losses at the gene ends were 6 bases for V and 3 bases for J; bases not matched to a gene: 5. In germline, CDR1 is ENHRY, CDR2 SYGVKD. The CDR3 has 15 amino acids. Written as DNA, the CDR3 is TGTGCCATCAGGACGGGGACTAGCGGGATCTACGAGCAGTACTTC. It specifies CAIRTGTSGIYEQYF.

The gene calls are TRBV7-2 and TRBJ2-2; D gene uncertain. V lost 1 base, J lost 7 bases, and 4 bases lay in between. CDR1 is SGHTA, CDR2 FQGNSA, per germline. The CDR3 extends over 12 amino acids. This chain's CDR3 is CASSLVNGELFF. CDR3 bases: TGTGCCAGCAGCTTAGTTAACGGGGAGCTGTTTTTT.

CDR3 sequence reads: CASRSSSVPHSSTDTQYF. The CDR3 DNA follows: TGTGCCAGCAGGAGCTCTAGCGTCCCGCACTCTAGCACAGATACGCAGTATTTT. The chain employs TRBV28 and TRBJ2-3, with a weak D call TRBD2 (6 bases). V was clipped by 6 bases and J by 0 bases, with 22 bases between them. Per the germline V gene, CDR1 is MDHEN and CDR2 is SYDVKM. CDR3 length: 18 amino acids.

The chain recombines TRBV7-2 with TRBJ2-1; D is unresolved. The V end was cut by 1 base, the J end by 0 bases, with 10 bases between. Per the germline V gene, CDR1 is SGHTA and CDR2 is FQGNSA. The CDR3 sequence is 16 residues long. CDR3 sequence reads: CASSLGFASSYNEQFF. CDR3 nucleotides: TGTGCCAGCAGCTTAGGCTTCGCGAGCTCCTACAATGAGCAGTTCTTC.

The J gene is TRBJ1-1, the V gene TRBV6-1; D remains unclear. CDR1 and CDR2 (germline): MNHNS, SASEGT. This CDR3 region has 13 residues. The V and J ends lost 10 bases and 6 bases respectively, with 18 bases between them. The CDR3 sequence is CATFSGLDAEAFF. The CDR3 DNA reads TGTGCCACCTTTAGTGGCCTAGACGCTGAAGCTTTCTTT.

The chain links TRBV7-9 to TRBJ2-7, with D hard to call. V was trimmed by 1 base and J by 2 bases, leaving 15 bases between them. Germline values: CDR1 SEHNR, CDR2 FQNEAQ (reference sequence). There are 16 residues in the CDR3. The CDR3 DNA reads as TGTGCCAGCAGCTTAGAAGTCAGTCGGTTCACCTACGAGCAGTACTTC. Translation: CASSLEVSRFTYEQYF.

The chain has TRBV7-9 and TRBJ2-7, with D perhaps TRBD2 (6 bases). Trimming removed 5 bases at V and 1 base at J, with 15 bases between. The length of the CDR3 is 15 residues. Germline V gene data show CDR1 as SEHNR and CDR2 as FQNEAQ (reference sequence). The CDR3 DNA follows: TGTGCCAGCAGCCCCAGGCGGGGTGGGTCCTACGAGCAGTACTTC. This gives the protein CASSPRRGGSYEQYF.

The chain carries TRBV6-6 and TRBJ2-1; the match to TRBD1 covers 8 bases. Germline CDR1 reads MNHNY; CDR2 reads SVGAGI (reference sequence). V lost 5 bases to trimming and J lost 2 bases; unmatched junction nucleotides: 2. The CDR3 has 14 residues. Here the CDR3 DNA reads TGTGCCAGCAGTCCGACAGGGGCCTACAATGAGCAGTTCTTC. It codes for CASSPTGAYNEQFF.

The chain is built from TRBV18 and TRBJ2-7, with 12 bases identical to TRBD2. J gave up 1 base and V 5 bases, and 6 bases lay outside the gene matches. The germline CDR1 and CDR2 sequences are KGHSH and LQKENI. The length of the CDR3 is 16 residues. This chain's CDR3 is CASSFGLAGTSYEQYF. CDR3 sequence (DNA): TGTGCCAGCTCATTCGGACTAGCGGGGACGTCCTACGAGCAGTACTTC. The full variable domain, rest sourced from reference TRBV18 and TRBJ2-7, is NAGVMQNPRHLVRRRGQEARLRCSPMKGHSHVYWYRQLPEEGLKFMVYLQKENIIDESGMPKERFSAEFPKEGPSILRIQQVVRGDSAAYFCASSFGLAGTSYEQYFGPGTRLTVT.

J is TRBJ2-7 and V is TRBV5-6; 8 positions agree with TRBD2. Losses at the gene ends were 4 bases for V and 4 bases for J; bases not matched to a gene: 1. CDR1 is SGHDT and CDR2 is YYEEEE in the germline V gene. The CDR3 has 12 amino acids. Here the CDR3 DNA reads TGTGCCAGCAGCCAGCGGGAGTACGAGCAGTACTTC. The encoded protein is CASSQREYEQYF.

This clone has a handful of counts. V is TRBV30 and J is TRBJ1-3; no reliable D call. This CDR3 spans 12 amino acids. The germline gives CDR1 GTSNPN, CDR2 SVGIG (reference sequence). Trimming shortened V by 2 bases and J by 9 bases, and 11 bases separated the two germline ends. For the CDR3, the DNA is TGTGCCTGGAGTTCCCTGGCCAGCACCATATATTTT. This encodes CAWSSLASTIYF.

The V call is TRBV6-6, the J call TRBJ2-2, with a possible D match to TRBD2 (5 bases). V lost 2 bases and J lost 4, with 8 bases in between. The V gene's germline CDR1 is MNHNY and CDR2 SVGAGI (reference sequence). This CDR3 is 14 amino acids long. CDR3 nucleotides: TGTGCCAGCAGTTACCCGGAGGTCACCGGGGAGCTGTTTTTT. Translating it yields CASSYPEVTGELFF.

J is TRBJ1-1 and V is TRBV11-2, with D hard to call. V was cut by 4 bases and J by 4 bases, with 10 bases left in between. The germline V gene has CDR1 SGHAT and CDR2 FQNNGV. The CDR3 contains 13 residues. CDR3 DNA: TGTGCCAGCAGCTCAGGCCGAGGCACTGAAGCTTTCTTT. This translates into CASSSGRGTEAFF.

The genes are TRBV5-1 and TRBJ1-2; D possibly corresponds to TRBD1 (6 bases). V lost 4 bases and J 4 bases, leaving 17 bases between the germline ends. The germline gives CDR1 SGHRS, CDR2 YFSETQ. The length of the CDR3 is 15 residues. Here the CDR3 DNA reads TGCGCCAGCAGCGCACAGGGCGACGACGTCTATGGCTACACCTTC. Its translation is CASSAQGDDVYGYTF.

Notes on this clone: This specimen includes other DNA sequences encoding the same CDR3. As DNA, the CDR3 is TGTGCCAGCAGTTATAGCGGAACCGGGGAGCTGTTTTTT. Translating gives CASSYSGTGELFF. The gene calls are TRBV6-5 and TRBJ2-2; possibly TRBD2 for D (6 bases). V gave up 3 bases and J gave up 5 bases, with 7 bases separating them. Germline V gene data show CDR1 as MNHEY and CDR2 as SVGAGI. This CDR3 spans 13 amino acids.

V is TRBV10-3 and J is TRBJ2-3, with D possibly TRBD2 on 6 matching bases. Germline CDR1 reads ENHRY; CDR2 reads SYGVKD. There are 14 residues in the CDR3. The ends were cut back, 6 bases at V and 2 bases at J, with 12 bases in the middle. The chain's CDR3 is CAISPSEHTDTQYF. For the CDR3, the DNA is TGTGCCATCAGCCCTAGCGAACACACAGATACGCAGTATTTT.

The chain employs TRBV5-8 and TRBJ2-7, with 9 bases that match TRBD2. The CDR3 contains 15 residues. Unmatched junction bases numbered 8, after V lost 4 bases and J lost 3 bases. CDR1 is SGHTS and CDR2 is YDEGEE in the germline V gene. The CDR3 nucleotides read TGTGCCAGCAGCCCTTGGGCTAGCGGGAACTACGAGCAGTACTTC. Amino acid sequence: CASSPWASGNYEQYF.

The chain joins TRBV2 to TRBJ2-3; the D gene is possibly TRBD2 (5 bases). The CDR3 runs 15 residues. The V end lost 4 bases, the J end lost 3 bases, and 14 bases lay between the germline ends. Germline loops: CDR1 SNHLY, CDR2 FYNNEI. CDR3 DNA: TGTGCCAGCAGTGTTAGTCAGACGGGGACAGATACGCAGTATTTT. It codes for CASSVSQTGTDTQYF. Together with reference TRBV2 and TRBJ2-3, the CDR3 gives the full variable domain: EPEVTQTPSHQVTQMGQEVILRCVPISNHLYFYWYRQILGQKVEFLVSFYNNEISEKSEIFDDQFSVERPDGSNFTLKIRSTKLEDSAMYFCASSVSQTGTDTQYFGPGTRLTVL.

This clone is a singleton in its sample. The chain has TRBV5-1 and TRBJ2-4; D gene uncertain. The CDR3 is made up of 17 amino acids. CDR1 is SGHRS and CDR2 is YFSETQ in the germline V gene. V lost 0 bases, J lost 0 bases, and 13 bases lay in between. The CDR3 DNA is TGCGCCAGCAGCTTGGGTGGATCCCAGATAGCCAAAAACATTCAGTACTTC. It translates to CASSLGGSQIAKNIQYF.

Points on this clone: Additional DNA sequences in this sample encode the identical CDR3. The chain joins TRBV7-9 to TRBJ2-7; tentatively, D is TRBD1 (6 bases). CDR3 length equals 13 residues. Trimming took off 4 bases at V and 3 bases at J, with 10 bases between the two ends. CDR1 is SEHNR and CDR2 is FQNEAQ in the germline V gene (reference sequence). The CDR3 spells CASSWGQNYEQYF. The CDR3 DNA is TGTGCCAGCAGCTGGGGGCAGAACTACGAGCAGTACTTC.

The chain is built from TRBV30 and TRBJ1-2; tentatively, D is TRBD1 (6 bases). The CDR3 contains 13 residues. Germline CDR1 reads GTSNPN; CDR2 reads SVGIG (reference sequence). The V end lost 6 bases, the J end lost 2 bases, and 13 bases lay between the germline ends. The DNA of the CDR3 is TGTGCCTGCCGCCCGGGGGGCAACTATGGCTACACCTTC. As protein: CACRPGGNYGYTF. Variable domain in full (rest from reference TRBV30 and TRBJ1-2): SQTIHQWPATLVQPVGSPLSLECTVEGTSNPNLYWYRQAAGRGLQLLFYSVGIGQISSEVPQNLSASRPQDRQFILSSKKLLLSDSGFYLCACRPGGNYGYTFGSGTRLTVV.

The rearrangement links TRBV5-1 to TRBJ2-7, with D tentatively TRBD1 or TRBD2 (5 bases each). Germline V gene sequence: CDR1 SGHRS, CDR2 YFSETQ. V lost 0 bases, J lost 1 base, and 11 bases lay in between. This CDR3 has 15 amino acids. Written as DNA, the CDR3 is TGCGCCAGCAGCTTGGAGGGACCGGGGTCCTACGAGCAGTACTTC. Protein product: CASSLEGPGSYEQYF.

This clone has a single count. The chain recombines TRBV28 with TRBJ2-1; a possible D gene is TRBD1 (7 bases). This CDR3 contains 15 residues. With 2 bases removed from V and 9 bases from J, the gap between germline ends came to 17 bases. Germline CDR1 and CDR2: MDHEN and SYDVKM. CDR3 in DNA: TGTGCCAGCAGTTTAGATCAGGGGGGCGGTGGTGAGCAGTTCTTC. This sequence encodes CASSLDQGGGGEQFF.

The CDR3 region is CSVETNRGPRKFYGYTF. The CDR3 DNA follows: TGCAGCGTTGAAACAAACAGGGGACCTCGTAAGTTCTATGGCTACACCTTC. This sequence joins TRBV29-1 and TRBJ1-2; TRBD1 agrees at 7 bases. The CDR3 consists of 17 residues. Germline CDR1 SQVTM, CDR2 ANQGSEA. Trimming cost V 2 bases and J 4 bases; bases outside gene matches: 16.

The chain combines TRBV29-1 with TRBJ2-7; 10 bases match TRBD1. Losses at the gene ends were 3 bases for V and 7 bases for J; bases not matched to a gene: 9. The length of the CDR3 is 14 residues. Germline V gene lookup returns CDR1 SQVTM and CDR2 ANQGSEA. CDR3 DNA: TGCAGCGTTGAGCCTGGGACAGGGGAAAGTGAGCAGTACTTC. Translation: CSVEPGTGESEQYF.

The chain is built from TRBV9 and TRBJ2-3; 8 nucleotides align to TRBD2. This CDR3 contains 16 residues. The ends lost 0 bases at V and 5 bases at J; junction bases unmatched: 8. CDR1 is SGDLS, CDR2 YYNGEE, per germline. The CDR3, as DNA: TGTGCCAGCAGCGTAGGAGGGCGGGGGGACGTAGATACGCAGTATTTT. It specifies CASSVGGRGDVDTQYF.